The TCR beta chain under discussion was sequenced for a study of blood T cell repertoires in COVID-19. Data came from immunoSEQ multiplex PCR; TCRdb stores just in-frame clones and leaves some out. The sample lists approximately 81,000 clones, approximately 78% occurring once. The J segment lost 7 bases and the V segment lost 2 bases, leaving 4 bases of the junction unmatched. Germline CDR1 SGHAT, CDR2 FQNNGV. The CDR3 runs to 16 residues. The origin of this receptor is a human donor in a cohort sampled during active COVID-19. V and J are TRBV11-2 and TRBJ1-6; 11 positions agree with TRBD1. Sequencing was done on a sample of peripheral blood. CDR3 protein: CASSLRGQGANSPLHF. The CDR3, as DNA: TGTGCCAGCAGCTTACGTGGACAGGGGGCAAATTCACCCCTCCACTTT.